This TCR beta chain was observed in a study of T cell responses to AZD1222 COVID-19 vaccine. General observations from the study: Without day 14 samples, only post-peak T cell repertoires were studied. Most donors were white British and more were female, and clonal diversity was possibly underestimated. AZD1222 recipients seropositive at baseline numbered only 6 or 7. A rise in Spike-specific TCR breadth and depth followed two AZD1222 doses.

On this clone itself: As yet, its antigen is unknown.

This CDR3 has 13 amino acids. V was shortened by 8 bases and J by 2 bases, with 13 bases between the two germline ends. From germline, CDR1 is SNHLY and CDR2 FYNNEI. Profiled with immunoSEQ multiplex PCR; TCRdb holds only in-frame clones, not every one. The repertoire holds around 220,000 clones, with 90% to 95% as singletons. The V gene is TRBV2, the J gene TRBJ2-7; D tentatively fits TRBD1 or TRBD2 (5 bases each). The sample in question was peripheral blood, obtained 28 days after the second dose of the MenACWY control vaccine. This clonotype originated in an adult who received the MenACWY meningococcal vaccine as a control. DNA of the CDR3: TGTGCCAGCGGGGCGGGTCCTACCTACGAGCAGTACTTC. Encoded protein: CASGAGPTYEQYF.